A single sample is the source of the 9 T cell receptor delta chains below, sequenced in a study of gamma-delta chains in newborns, infants, children. TCRdb re-analyzed the reads via CATT. The table shows approximately 12,000 delta-chain clones, with about 10% occurring only once. The material sequenced was blood. Receptor source: a child who was a newborn, infant or young child, either healthy, febrile or measles-vaccinated (not recorded which).

In nucleotides, the CDR3 is TGTGCCTGTGACACCGGATCGTCTGGGGGATACTCCTGGGACACCCGACAGATGTTTTTC. Amino acid sequence: CACDTGSSGGYSWDTRQMFF. V and J are TRDV2 and TRDJ3, with TRDD3 matching 10 bases. Trimming at V came to 0 bases and at J to 0 bases, leaving 7 bases not matched to a gene. Germline V gene data show CDR1 as GEAIGNYY and CDR2 as EKD. The CDR3 sequence is 20 residues long.

This clone was recorded a few times. A read error is possible here, since a much larger clone lies one base away. Different DNA sequences within this sample yield the same CDR3. The gene calls are TRDV2 and TRDJ3, with 11 bases aligning to TRDD3. V lost 0 bases to trimming and J lost 0 bases; unmatched junction nucleotides: 3. The germline V gene encodes CDR1 GEAIGNYY and CDR2 EKD. CDR3 size: 19 residues. CDR3 loop: CACDTLLGDSSWDTRQMFF. In nucleotides, the CDR3 is TGTGCCTGTGACACCCTACTGGGGGATAGCTCCTGGGACACCCGACAGATGTTTTTC.

This clone occurred a few times. One junction end does not reproduce the germline sequence, and a read error may be involved. The chain recombines TRDV2 with TRDJ1; TRDD3 matches 7 bases. The CDR3 loop spans 19 amino acids. Germline CDR1 GEAIGNYY, CDR2 EKD. The CDR3 reads CACGTVGPWDTPHTDKLIF. For the CDR3, the DNA is TGTGCCTGTGGCACCGTTGGACCGTGGGATACTCCTCACACCGATAAACTCATCTTT.

This clone was seen a handful of times. The J gene is TRDJ1, the V gene TRDV2; 8 bases are a match to TRDD3. V lost 2 bases, J lost 2 bases, and 9 bases stayed unmatched. The CDR3 runs to 16 residues. From germline, CDR1 is GEAIGNYY and CDR2 EKD. CDR3 nucleotide sequence: TGTGCCTGTGACAAGGTTGGGGGATCGGAAACCGATAAACTCATCTTT. Its protein is CACDKVGGSETDKLIF.

This rearrangement joins TRDV2 to TRDJ1; 11 nucleotides agree with TRDD3. Trimming at V came to 3 bases and at J to 4 bases, leaving 12 bases not matched to a gene. CDR1 and CDR2 (germline): GEAIGNYY, EKD. The CDR3 loop spans 17 amino acids. The CDR3 sequence is CACDSLPLGDTGDKLIF. CDR3 bases: TGTGCCTGTGACTCTCTACCCCTGGGGGATACCGGCGATAAACTCATCTTT.

This clone has only a few counts. The rearrangement joins TRDV2 to TRDJ1; a possible D gene is TRDD3 (6 bases). Germline V gene lookup returns CDR1 GEAIGNYY and CDR2 EKD. CDR3 length: 15 amino acids. The ends were cut back, 2 bases at V and 4 bases at J, with 16 bases in the middle. CDR3 region: CACDRPGELHDKLIF. The CDR3 DNA reads TGTGCCTGTGACAGACCGGGGGAGCTTCACGATAAACTCATCTTT.

There are a few counts of this clone. V and J are TRDV1 and TRDJ1; no definite D call. Germline CDR1 TSWWSYY, CDR2 QGS. V dropped 5 bases and J dropped 0 bases, with 25 bases sitting between them. There are 19 residues in the CDR3. The DNA for the CDR3 is TGTGCTCTTGGGTCTACCCCTCTCCGACCGAACCCGTACACCGATAAACTCATCTTT. This gives the protein CALGSTPLRPNPYTDKLIF.

This clone was recorded a few times. The genes are TRDV2 and TRDJ1, with 10 bases matching TRDD3. The CDR3 totals 20 residues. Per the germline V gene, CDR1 is GEAIGNYY and CDR2 is EKD. Unmatched junction bases numbered 15, after V lost 0 bases and J lost 0 bases. CDR3 protein: CACDTILNHWGMGYTDKLIF. The CDR3 DNA follows: TGTGCCTGTGACACCATCCTAAACCACTGGGGGATGGGGTACACCGATAAACTCATCTTT.

About this clone: Other DNA variants within this sample encode the same CDR3. In DNA, the CDR3 is TGTGCCTGTGACACAGTGGGGGACGTCACGAGCTCCTGGGACACCCGACAGATGTTTTTC. Protein product: CACDTVGDVTSSWDTRQMFF. The rearrangement uses TRDV2 and TRDJ3; 7 bases are a match to TRDD3. The CDR3 totals 20 residues. V dropped 1 base and J dropped 0; count of bases not matched to a gene: 11. Germline V gene data show CDR1 as GEAIGNYY and CDR2 as EKD.